The entry below describes one T cell receptor beta chain. The sample belongs to a study of CD8 T cells in Susac syndrome. From blood CD8+ and CD4+ T cells, TCR beta sequences were generated. TEMRA cells were FACS-enriched, while CD8+ and CD4+ T cells were negatively isolated. Reverse transcription used roughly 0.45 to 1 ug RNA and random hexamers. From the immunoSEQ multiplex PCR reads, TCRdb called clonotypes with MiXCR, one entry per CDR3 protein. The sample has hundreds of thousands of distinct CDR3 sequences, more than 80% seen once. The CDR3 sequence is 15 residues long. V lost 5 bases and J lost 5, with 16 bases in between.

This chain joins TRBV12-3 or TRBV12-4 and TRBJ1-5; D remains unclear. Sequencing was performed on CD8+ T cells from PBMCs. The clonotype was recovered from a human donor with multiple sclerosis. DNA for the CDR3: TGTGCCAGCAGTGCAGTCCCCGCTGGGTATCAGCCCCAGCATTTT. This sequence encodes CASSAVPAGYQPQHF.